This T cell receptor (beta chain) was captured by sequencing in a study of T cell responses to AZD1222 COVID-19 vaccine. Overall study findings and caveats: Only five or six AZD1222 recipients tested seropositive at baseline. Spike-specific TCR repertoires showed rising breadth and depth after two AZD1222 doses.

V shed 0 bases and J shed 2 bases, with 7 bases lying between them. The CDR3 is 14 amino acids. The germline gives CDR1 MNHEY, CDR2 SVGAGI. Clones were sequenced by immunoSEQ multiplex PCR, and TCRdb holds only the in-frame ones, with some missing. The sample includes about 130,000 clones, around 90% of them seen just once. Of note for this clone: Its antigen is still unknown.

The origin of this receptor is an adult in good health. The chain employs TRBV6-5 and TRBJ1-2, with D unclear. The source material was peripheral blood, sampled on day 0 of AZD1222 vaccination. CDR3 sequence: CASSYSAGNYGYTF. The CDR3 bases are TGTGCCAGCAGTTACTCGGCGGGAAACTATGGCTACACCTTC.